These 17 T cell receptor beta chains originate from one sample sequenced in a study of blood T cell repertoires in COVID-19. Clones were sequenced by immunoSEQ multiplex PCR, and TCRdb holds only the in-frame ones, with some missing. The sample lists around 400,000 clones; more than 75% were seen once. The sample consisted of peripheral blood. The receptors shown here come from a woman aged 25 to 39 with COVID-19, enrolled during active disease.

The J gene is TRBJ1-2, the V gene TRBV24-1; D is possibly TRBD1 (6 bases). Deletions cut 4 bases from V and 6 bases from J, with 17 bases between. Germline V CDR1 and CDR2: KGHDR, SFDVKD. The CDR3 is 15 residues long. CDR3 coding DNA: TGTGCCACCAGTGACCCGAGGGGGGGAGGCGATGGCTACACCTTC. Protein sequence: CATSDPRGGGDGYTF.

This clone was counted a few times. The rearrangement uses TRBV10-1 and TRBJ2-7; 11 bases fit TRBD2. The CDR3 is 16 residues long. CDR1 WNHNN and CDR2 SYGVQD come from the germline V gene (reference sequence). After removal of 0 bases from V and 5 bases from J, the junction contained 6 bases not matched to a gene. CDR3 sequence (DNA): TGCGCCAGCAGTGAGTCTTTAGCGGGAGGGCCCCACGAGCAGTACTTC. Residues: CASSESLAGGPHEQYF.

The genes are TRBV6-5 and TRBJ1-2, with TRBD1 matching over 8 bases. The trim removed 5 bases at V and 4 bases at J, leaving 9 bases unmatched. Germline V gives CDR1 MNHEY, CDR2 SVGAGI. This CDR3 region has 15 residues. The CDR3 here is CASSRRTGILYGYTF. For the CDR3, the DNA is TGTGCCAGCAGTAGACGGACAGGGATCCTCTATGGCTACACCTTC.

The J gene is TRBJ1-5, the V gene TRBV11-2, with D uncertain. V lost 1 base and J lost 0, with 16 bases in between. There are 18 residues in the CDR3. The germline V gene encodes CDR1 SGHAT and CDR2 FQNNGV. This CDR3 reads CASSLVGGPRYSNQPQHF. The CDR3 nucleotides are TGTGCCAGCAGCTTAGTTGGTGGGCCCCGTTATAGCAATCAGCCCCAGCATTTT.

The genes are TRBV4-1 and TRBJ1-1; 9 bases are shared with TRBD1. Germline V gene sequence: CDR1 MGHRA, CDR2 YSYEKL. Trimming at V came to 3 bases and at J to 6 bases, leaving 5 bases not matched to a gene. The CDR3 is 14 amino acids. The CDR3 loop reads CASSQADRGSEAFF. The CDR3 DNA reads TGCGCCAGCAGCCAGGCCGACAGGGGGTCTGAAGCTTTCTTT.

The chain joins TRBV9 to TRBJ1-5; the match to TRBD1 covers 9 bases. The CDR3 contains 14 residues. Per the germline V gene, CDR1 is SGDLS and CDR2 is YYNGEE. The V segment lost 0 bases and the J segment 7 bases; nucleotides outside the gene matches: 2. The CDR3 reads CASSVGQGGQPQHF. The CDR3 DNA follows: TGTGCCAGCAGCGTAGGACAGGGGGGACAGCCCCAGCATTTT.

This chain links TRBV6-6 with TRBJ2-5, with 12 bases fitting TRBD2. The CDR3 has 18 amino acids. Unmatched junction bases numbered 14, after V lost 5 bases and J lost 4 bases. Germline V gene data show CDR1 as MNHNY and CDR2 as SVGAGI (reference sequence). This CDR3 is CASSPLSPLGLAGETQYF. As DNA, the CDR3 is TGTGCCAGCAGTCCACTCTCTCCGCTGGGACTAGCGGGAGAGACCCAGTACTTC.

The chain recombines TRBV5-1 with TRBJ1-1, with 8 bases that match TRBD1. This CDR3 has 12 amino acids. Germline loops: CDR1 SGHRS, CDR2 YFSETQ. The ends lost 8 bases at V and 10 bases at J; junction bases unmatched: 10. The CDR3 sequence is CASRDRLGRAFF. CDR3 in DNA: TGCGCCAGTCGGGACAGGTTAGGTCGAGCTTTCTTT.

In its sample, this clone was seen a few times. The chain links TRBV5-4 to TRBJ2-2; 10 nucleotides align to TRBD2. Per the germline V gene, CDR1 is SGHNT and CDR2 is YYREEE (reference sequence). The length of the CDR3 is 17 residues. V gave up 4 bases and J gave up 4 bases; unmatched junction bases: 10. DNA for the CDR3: TGTGCCAGCAGCATGGGCGGCAGCGGGAGGGGCACCGGGGAGCTGTTTTTT. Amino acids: CASSMGGSGRGTGELFF.

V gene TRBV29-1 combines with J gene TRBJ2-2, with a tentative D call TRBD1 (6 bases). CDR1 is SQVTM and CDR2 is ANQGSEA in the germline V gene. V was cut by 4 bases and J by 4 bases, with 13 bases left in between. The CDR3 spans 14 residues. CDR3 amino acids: CSVGASGVTGELFF. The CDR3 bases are TGCAGCGTTGGCGCCTCAGGGGTCACCGGGGAGCTGTTTTTT.

CDR3 sequence reads: CASRSPGSYEQYF. The DNA for the CDR3 is TGTGCCAGCAGATCTCCCGGGTCCTACGAGCAGTACTTC. This rearrangement joins TRBV6-5 to TRBJ2-7; D is unclear. This CDR3 is 13 amino acids long. The germline V and J ends were trimmed by 6 bases and 1 base, with 10 bases remaining between them. CDR1 and CDR2 from the germline V gene are MNHEY and SVGAGI.

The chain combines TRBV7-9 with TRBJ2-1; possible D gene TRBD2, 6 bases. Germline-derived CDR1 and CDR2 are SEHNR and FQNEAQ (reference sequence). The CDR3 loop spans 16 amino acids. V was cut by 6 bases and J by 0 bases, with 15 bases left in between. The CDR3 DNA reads TGTGCCAGCAGTTCCCTTCGGGGGAGCTCCTACAATGAGCAGTTCTTC. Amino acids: CASSSLRGSSYNEQFF. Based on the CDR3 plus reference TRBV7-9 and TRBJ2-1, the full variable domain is DTGVSQNPRHKITKRGQNVTFRCDPISEHNRLYWYRQTLGQGPEFLTYFQNEAQLEKSRLLSDRFSAERPKGSFSTLEIQRTEQGDSAMYLCASSSLRGSSYNEQFFGPGTRLTVL.

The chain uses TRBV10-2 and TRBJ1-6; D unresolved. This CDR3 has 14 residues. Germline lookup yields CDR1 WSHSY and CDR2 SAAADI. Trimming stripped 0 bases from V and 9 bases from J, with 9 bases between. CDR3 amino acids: CASSESTLLSPLHF. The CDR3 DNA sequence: TGCGCCAGCAGTGAGTCGACTCTACTTTCACCCCTCCACTTT.

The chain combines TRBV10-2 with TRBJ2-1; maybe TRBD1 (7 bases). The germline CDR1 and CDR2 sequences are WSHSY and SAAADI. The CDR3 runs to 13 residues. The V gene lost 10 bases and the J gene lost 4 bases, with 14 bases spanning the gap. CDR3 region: CATAGQSYNEQFF. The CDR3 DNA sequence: TGCGCCACCGCGGGACAGTCTTACAATGAGCAGTTCTTC.

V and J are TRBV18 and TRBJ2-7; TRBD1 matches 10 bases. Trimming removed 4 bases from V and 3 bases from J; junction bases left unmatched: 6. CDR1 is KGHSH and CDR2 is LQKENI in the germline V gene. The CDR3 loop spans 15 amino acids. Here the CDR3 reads CASSLGTGVDYEQYF. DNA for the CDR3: TGTGCCAGCTCACTCGGGACAGGGGTAGACTACGAGCAGTACTTC.

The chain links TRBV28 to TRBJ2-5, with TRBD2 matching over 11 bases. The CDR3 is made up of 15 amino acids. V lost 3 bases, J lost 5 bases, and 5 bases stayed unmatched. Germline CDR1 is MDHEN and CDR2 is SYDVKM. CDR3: CASSLVSGRGETQYF. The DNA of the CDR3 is TGTGCCAGCAGTTTGGTTAGCGGGAGGGGCGAGACCCAGTACTTC.

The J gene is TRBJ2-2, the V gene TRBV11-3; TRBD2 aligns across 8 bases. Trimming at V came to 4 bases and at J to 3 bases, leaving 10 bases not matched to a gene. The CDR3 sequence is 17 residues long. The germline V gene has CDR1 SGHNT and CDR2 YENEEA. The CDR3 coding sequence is TGTGCCAGCAGCTCAACGTCGACTAGCGACGACACCGGGGAGCTGTTTTTT. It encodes CASSSTSTSDDTGELFF.